What follows describes a single T cell receptor beta chain. Its antigen is still unknown. These data originate in a study of OX40 agonist ivuxolimab in advanced cancers. Overall study findings and caveats: Partial responders treated at 0.1-3.0 mg/kg exhibited clonal expansion among the lowest measured.

The data were produced by immunoSEQ multiplex PCR, yet TCRdb's version contains in-frame clones alone and is incomplete. In the table there are nearly 70,000 clones, around 86% of which are singletons. There are 13 residues in the CDR3. Trimming removed 4 bases at V and 2 bases at J, with 11 bases between. Germline-derived CDR1 and CDR2 are SQVTM and ANQGSEA. The starting material was CD4+ or CD8+ T cells sorted from blood, obtained in a trial of the OX40 agonist ivuxolimab. The sequence came from an adult with an advanced solid tumor such as melanoma, head and neck, liver or kidney cancer. This rearrangement joins TRBV29-1 to TRBJ1-1; D possibly corresponds to TRBD1 (5 bases). The CDR3 protein is CSVGRGRNTEAFF. The CDR3 DNA follows: TGCAGCGTTGGAAGGGGCCGAAACACTGAAGCTTTCTTT.